Reported below is one T cell receptor beta chain. This sample stems from a study of blood T cell repertoires in COVID-19. Across the study: Samples of COVID-19 (acute and convalescent) were obtained from the United States, Italy and Spain.

Germline-derived CDR1 and CDR2 are MNHEY and SVGAGI. Trimming took 5 bases from V and 0 from J, leaving 10 bases between them. The length of the CDR3 is 14 residues. Original processing notes: The authors estimated nucleated cell counts from reference gene primer amplification. TCRdb keeps only in-frame clones here, not all; method: immunoSEQ multiplex PCR. The V and J calls and the clone size are those of that table, but D and trimming were determined from the DNA. The sample has roughly 170,000 clones, roughly 80% seen once. Cohort 3 recovery required two negative PCRs, clearance, or symptom resolution.

The TCR originated in a man aged 50 to 59 who had recovered from COVID-19. Sequencing used PBMCs or T cells enriched from blood (not recorded which). The chain uses TRBV6-5 and TRBJ1-1; D is ambiguous. The CDR3 coding sequence is TGTGCCAGCAGTCGGGTTAATATGAACACTGAAGCTTTCTTT. The encoded protein is CASSRVNMNTEAFF.